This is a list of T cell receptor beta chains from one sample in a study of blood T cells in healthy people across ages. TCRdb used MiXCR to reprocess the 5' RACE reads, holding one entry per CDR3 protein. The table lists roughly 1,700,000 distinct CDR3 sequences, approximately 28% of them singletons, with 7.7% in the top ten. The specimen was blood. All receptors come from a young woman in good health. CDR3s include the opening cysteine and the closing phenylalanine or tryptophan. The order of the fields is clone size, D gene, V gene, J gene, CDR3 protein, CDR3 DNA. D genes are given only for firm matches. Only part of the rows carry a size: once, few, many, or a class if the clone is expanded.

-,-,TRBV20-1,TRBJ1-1,CSARVDMNTEAFF,TGCAGTGCTAGGGTTGACATGAACACTGAAGCTTTCTTT
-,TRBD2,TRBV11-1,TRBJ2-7,CASSPGGAGPFYEQYF,TGTGCCAGCAGCCCGGGGGGAGCCGGGCCCTTCTACGAGCAGTACTTC
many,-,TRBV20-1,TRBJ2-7,CSAQAGREQYF,TGCAGTGCTCAGGCAGGGCGTGAGCAGTACTTC
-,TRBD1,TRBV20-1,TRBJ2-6,CSAVRDRFVSGANVLTF,TGCAGTGCTGTCCGGGACAGATTCGTCTCTGGGGCCAACGTCCTGACTTTC
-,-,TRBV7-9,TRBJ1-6,CASSMRQNSPLHF,TGTGCCAGCAGCATGAGACAGAATTCACCCCTCCACTTT
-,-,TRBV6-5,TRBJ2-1,CATGPRNYDEQFF,TGTGCCACCGGCCCGCGGAACTACGATGAGCAGTTCTTC
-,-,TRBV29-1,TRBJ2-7,CSVDWYDGEQYF,TGCAGCGTTGATTGGTACGATGGCGAGCAGTACTTC
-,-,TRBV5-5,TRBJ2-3,CASSVGAPSDTQYF,TGTGCCAGCAGCGTCGGGGCCCCATCGGATACGCAGTATTTT
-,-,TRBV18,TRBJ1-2,CASSPRGAMGYGYTF,TGTGCCAGCTCACCACGGGGGGCCATGGGCTATGGCTACACCTTC
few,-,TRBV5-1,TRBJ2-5,CASSFGPVSGETQYF,TGCGCCAGCAGCTTCGGACCCGTATCGGGAGAGACCCAGTACTTC
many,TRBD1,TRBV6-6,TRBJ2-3,CASSYQGASTDTQYF,TGTGCCAGCAGTTACCAGGGGGCTAGCACAGATACGCAGTATTTT
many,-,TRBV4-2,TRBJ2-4,CASSQDQQGIKNIQYF,TGTGCCAGCAGCCAAGATCAGCAAGGGATCAAAAACATTCAGTACTTC
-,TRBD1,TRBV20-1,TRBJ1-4,CSATRGTANEKLFF,TGCAGTGCTACCCGTGGGACAGCAAATGAAAAACTGTTTTTT
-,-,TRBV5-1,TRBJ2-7,CASSLERSSTYEQYF,TGCGCCAGCAGCTTGGAGAGAAGCAGCACCTACGAGCAGTACTTC
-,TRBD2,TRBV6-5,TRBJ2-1,CASSYSLAGASNSYNEQFF,TGTGCCAGCAGTTACAGCCTAGCGGGGGCCTCGAACTCCTACAATGAGCAGTTCTTC
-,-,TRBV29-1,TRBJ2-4,CSVEGGALAKNIQYF,TGCAGCGTTGAAGGCGGGGCCTTAGCCAAAAACATTCAGTACTTC
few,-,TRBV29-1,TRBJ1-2,CSVGGGGGANYGYTF,TGCAGCGTTGGTGGCGGCGGGGGCGCAAACTATGGCTACACCTTC
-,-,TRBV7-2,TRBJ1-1,CASSLVSGTTEAFF,TGTGCCAGCAGCTTAGTTTCGGGGACCACTGAAGCTTTCTTT
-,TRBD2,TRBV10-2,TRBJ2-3,CASSDLREGQDTQYF,TGCGCCAGCAGTGATTTGCGGGAGGGCCAAGATACGCAGTATTTT
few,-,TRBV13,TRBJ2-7,CAGSFSTGLPREQYF,TGTGCCGGCAGCTTCTCGACAGGCCTCCCTCGCGAGCAGTACTTC
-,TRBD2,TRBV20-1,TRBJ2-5,CSASLAGVQETQYF,TGCAGTGCTAGCCTGGCGGGGGTTCAAGAGACCCAGTACTTC
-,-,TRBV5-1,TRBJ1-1,CASSLRGDHTEAFF,TGCGCCAGCAGCTTGCGGGGGGACCACACTGAAGCTTTCTTT
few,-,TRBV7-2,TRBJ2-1,CASRGMQASEQFF,TGTGCCAGCAGAGGGATGCAAGCGTCCGAGCAGTTCTTC
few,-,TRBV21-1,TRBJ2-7,CASLGTSYEQYF,TGTGCCAGCTTGGGGACTTCGTACGAGCAGTACTTC
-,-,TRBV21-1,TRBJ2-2,CASSSPRCPLTGELFF,TGTGCCAGCAGCTCCCCCCGGTGTCCCCTCACCGGGGAGCTGTTTTTT
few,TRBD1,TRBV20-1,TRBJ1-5,CSARRTGGNQPQHF,TGCAGTGCCCGCCGGACAGGGGGCAATCAGCCCCAGCATTTT
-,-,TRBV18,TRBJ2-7,CASSRKGQVSGGYEQYF,TGTGCCAGCTCACGGAAGGGACAGGTGTCGGGGGGCTACGAGCAGTACTTC
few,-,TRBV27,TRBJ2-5,CASSSAFYAGGRGETQYF,TGTGCCAGCAGTTCGGCCTTCTACGCTGGTGGTCGAGGAGAGACCCAGTACTTC
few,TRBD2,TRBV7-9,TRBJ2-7,CASSSVAGGGIYEQYF,TGTGCCAGCAGCTCCGTAGCGGGGGGGGGTATCTACGAGCAGTACTTC
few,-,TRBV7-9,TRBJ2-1,CASSQSQAHEQFF,TGTGCCAGCAGCCAGTCACAAGCGCATGAGCAGTTCTTC
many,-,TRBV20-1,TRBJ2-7,CSARAGSEQYF,TGCAGTGCTAGGGCAGGTTCCGAGCAGTACTTC
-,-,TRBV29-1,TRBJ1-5,CSVRESNQPQHF,TGCAGCGTTCGAGAAAGCAATCAGCCCCAGCATTTT
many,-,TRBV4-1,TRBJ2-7,CASSQGLAFVEQYF,TGCGCCAGCAGCCAAGGGCTAGCGTTCGTCGAGCAGTACTTC
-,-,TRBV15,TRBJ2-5,CATRVTGATLNMQYF,TGTGCCACCAGGGTAACAGGTGCAACTTTGAACATGCAGTACTTC
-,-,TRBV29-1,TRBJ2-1,CSVWSSGYEQFF,TGCAGCGTTTGGTCGAGTGGGTATGAGCAGTTCTTC
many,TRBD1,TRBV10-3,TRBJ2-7,CAIRGTGVAYEQYF,TGTGCCATCAGGGGCACAGGGGTAGCCTACGAGCAGTACTTC
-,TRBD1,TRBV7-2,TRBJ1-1,CASSVTGEEAFF,TGTGCCAGCAGCGTTACAGGGGAGGAAGCTTTCTTT
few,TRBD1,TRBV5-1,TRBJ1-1,CASRDRVGAEAFF,TGCGCCAGCCGGGACAGGGTGGGAGCTGAAGCTTTCTTT
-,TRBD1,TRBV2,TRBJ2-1,CASSHPTRQGASWNEQFF,TGTGCCAGCAGCCACCCAACTCGACAGGGGGCTTCTTGGAATGAGCAGTTCTTC
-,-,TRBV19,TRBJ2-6,CASSIFHAASGANVLTF,TGTGCCAGTAGTATTTTCCACGCAGCCTCTGGGGCCAACGTCCTGACTTTC
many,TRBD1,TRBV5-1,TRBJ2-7,CASSLANRGDEQYF,TGCGCCAGCAGCTTGGCCAACAGGGGAGACGAGCAGTACTTC
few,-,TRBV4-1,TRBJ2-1,CARSQDEQRAYNKQFF,TGCGCCCGCAGCCAAGACGAACAGCGGGCCTACAATAAGCAGTTCTTC
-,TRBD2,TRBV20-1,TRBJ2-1,CSARDRPSPGLGGNEQFF,TGCAGTGCTAGAGATCGCCCCTCTCCGGGACTAGGTGGGAATGAGCAGTTCTTC
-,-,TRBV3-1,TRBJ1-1,CASSQDRMEAFF,TGTGCCAGCAGCCAAGATCGGATGGAAGCTTTCTTT
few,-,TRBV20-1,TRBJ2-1,CSAQTGGSSGAREQFF,TGCAGTGCCCAAACGGGTGGGAGCTCGGGTGCCAGGGAGCAGTTCTTC